These T cell receptor beta chains were read from a single sample in a study of breast tumors, draining lymph nodes, adjacent tissues. One entry per CDR3 protein results from TCRdb running MiXCR on the multiplex PCR reads. The sample holds fewer than 300,000 distinct CDR3 sequences; approximately 30% are singletons and the top ten take about 1.4%. The sample taken for sequencing was axillary lymph node tissue. These receptors were taken from a female donor with breast cancer. Some clones in this sample may be carry-over from other donors' samples. CDR3s include the opening cysteine and the closing phenylalanine or tryptophan. A D gene is named only where the DNA matches it firmly. Clone size is not always given. Where it is, it says once, few, many or a class for expanded clones.

many,NA,TRBV2,TRBJ2-2,TGTGCCAGCAGTGATACTAGAGGGATCGGGGAGCTGTTTTTT,CASSDTRGIGELFF
many,TRBD2,TRBV12-3/TRBV12-4,TRBJ2-5,TGTGCCAGCCGTAGCGGGGCCCTACAAGAGACCCAGTACTTC,CASRSGALQETQYF
few,TRBD2,TRBV6-2/TRBV6-3,TRBJ2-1,TGTGCCAGCAGTCACACAGGACTAGCTCGTAACATGGCGCAGTTCTTC,CASSHTGLARNMAQFF
NA,NA,TRBV25-1,TRBJ1-5,TGTGCCAGCAGTGCCGGTGTTGGGCCCCAGCATTTT,CASSAGVGPQHF
many,TRBD2,TRBV6-6,TRBJ2-1,TGTGCTCTCCAAATCCCGGGACTAAGGAATGAGCAGTTCTTC,CALQIPGLRNEQFF
many,NA,TRBV7-2,TRBJ2-1,TGTGCCAGCAGCTTAGACCTAAGCTCCTACAATGAGCAGTTCTTC,CASSLDLSSYNEQFF
NA,NA,TRBV11-2,TRBJ2-2,TGTGCCAGCAGCCAGGGACGTGGCACCGGGGAGCTGTTTTTT,CASSQGRGTGELFF
NA,TRBD2,TRBV9,TRBJ2-1,TGTGCCAGCAGCGTAGAAGCGGGAGAAAGCGATGAGCAGTTCTTC,CASSVEAGESDEQFF
many,NA,TRBV20-1,TRBJ1-5,TGCAGTGCTAGCAGGGGTGGCAATCAGCCCCAGCATTTT,CSASRGGNQPQHF
once,NA,TRBV25-1,TRBJ2-7,TGTGCCCTCCGGGGGCACTCCTACGAGCAGTACTTC,CALRGHSYEQYF
many,NA,TRBV18,TRBJ1-5,TGTGCCAGCTCACCAAATCTCAATCAGCCCCAGCATTTT,CASSPNLNQPQHF
many,TRBD2,TRBV6-5,TRBJ2-1,TGTGCCAGCAGCTCCGGGACTAGCGTCTACAATGAGCAGTTCTTC,CASSSGTSVYNEQFF
many,NA,TRBV4-2,TRBJ2-4,TGTGCCAGCAGCCAAGAACGGGCAGGGGCAAACATTCAGTACTTC,CASSQERAGANIQYF
NA,NA,TRBV9,TRBJ1-6,TGTGCCAGCAGCGCGGGGAATCCCTCCTATAATTCACCCCTCCACTTT,CASSAGNPSYNSPLHF
many,TRBD2,TRBV4-3,TRBJ2-1,TGCGCCAGCAGCCAAGATCTGCGGGAGGGCCGAAGTTGGGGTCAGTTCTTC,CASSQDLREGRSWGQFF